A single sample gave rise to the 21 T cell receptor beta chains below, sequenced in a study of spatial heterogeneity in lung cancer. As for time point: blood at routine non-recurrence follow-up after resection. Material for sequencing was whole RNA from tumor, nontumor lung or frozen PBMC, left unsorted. TCRdb re-called the 5' RACE reads with MiXCR, one entry per CDR3 protein. The sample includes approximately 56,000 distinct CDR3 sequences, about 7.4% seen only once; the top ten take over 30%. The material sequenced was PBMCs, taken at follow-up. The receptor source for this set is a female donor with early-stage non-small cell lung cancer.

This clonotype has more than one count but fewer than ten. The chain combines TRBV3-1 with TRBJ1-1; D remains ambiguous. Germline CDR1 reads LGHDT; CDR2 reads YNNKEL (reference sequence). V lost 0 bases and J lost 7, with 6 bases in between. The CDR3 has 12 residues. The CDR3 reads CASSQESGEAFF. The DNA of the CDR3 is TGTGCCAGCAGCCAAGAGTCCGGTGAAGCTTTCTTT.

About this clonotype: Being one base from a much bigger clone, this may be a read error. The chain uses TRBV11-2 and TRBJ2-5; D is ambiguous. In germline, CDR1 is SGHAT, CDR2 FQNNGV. The CDR3 length is 14 residues. Trimming took off 0 bases at V and 4 bases at J, with 9 bases between the two ends. Here the CDR3 reads CASSLDLRLETQYF. The CDR3 nucleotides read TGTGCCAGCAGCTTAGATTTGCGGTTAGAGACCCAGTACTTC. The entire variable domain, with the rest obtained from reference TRBV11-2 and TRBJ2-5, is as follows: EAGVAQSPRYKIIEKRQSVAFWCNPISGHATLYWYQQILGQGPKLLIQFQNNGVVDDSQLPKDRFSAERLKGVDSTLKIQPAKLEDSAVYLCASSLDLRLETQYFGPGTRLLVL.

The chain recombines TRBV7-6 with TRBJ2-1; possibly TRBD2 for D (6 bases). V shed 7 bases and J shed 11 bases, with 15 bases lying between them. Germline V gene lookup returns CDR1 SGHVS and CDR2 FNYEAQ. CDR3 length equals 12 residues. CDR3 residues: CASTLAYGKQFF. CDR3 DNA sequence: TGTGCCAGCACCCTAGCGTACGGAAAGCAGTTCTTC.

In its sample, this clonotype was seen many times. The CDR3: CASRQGSEAFF. CDR3 DNA: TGTGCCAGCAGGCAGGGCTCTGAAGCTTTCTTT. The chain joins TRBV11-2 to TRBJ1-1; a weak D match, TRBD1 (5 bases). Germline V gene lookup returns CDR1 SGHAT and CDR2 FQNNGV. The V gene lost 6 bases and the J gene lost 6 bases, with 8 bases spanning the gap. The CDR3 loop spans 11 amino acids.

This clonotype was found many times. This chain joins TRBV5-1 and TRBJ2-7; 7 bases map to TRBD1. Germline CDR1 reads SGHRS; CDR2 reads YFSETQ. Unmatched junction bases numbered 5, after V lost 4 bases and J lost 1 base. CDR3 length: 14 amino acids. CDR3: CASSNGDRSYEQYF. CDR3 DNA sequence: TGCGCCAGCAGCAACGGGGACAGATCCTACGAGCAGTACTTC.

This clonotype was detected many times. The chain is built from TRBV28 and TRBJ2-4; the D is unclear. The V end was cut by 4 bases, the J end by 0 bases, with 10 bases between. There are 15 residues in the CDR3. From germline, CDR1 is MDHEN and CDR2 SYDVKM. CDR3 residues: CASSSAHLAKNIQYF. The CDR3 DNA reads TGTGCCAGCAGTTCCGCGCATTTAGCCAAAAACATTCAGTACTTC.

This clonotype has ten or more counts. CDR3: CASSLTSLGTEAFF. DNA of the CDR3: TGCGCCAGCAGCCTGACTAGCCTTGGAACTGAAGCTTTCTTT. This chain joins TRBV5-1 and TRBJ1-1; D is undetermined. CDR1 and CDR2 from the germline V gene are SGHRS and YFSETQ. The V end lost 4 bases, the J end lost 5 bases, and 15 bases lay between the germline ends. This CDR3 comprises 14 residues.

This clonotype was seen more than once but under ten times. This rearrangement joins TRBV4-3 to TRBJ2-5; weak D call: TRBD1 (6 bases). Between the trimmed V and J ends, which lost 0 bases and 0 bases, there was a span of 20 bases. Germline CDR1 reads LGHNA; CDR2 reads YSLEER. This CDR3 has 19 residues. This CDR3 is CASSQETSLGQGHQETQYF. The CDR3 DNA reads as TGCGCCAGCAGCCAAGAGACCAGCTTGGGGCAGGGGCACCAAGAGACCCAGTACTTC.

There are a few counts of this clonotype. The genes are TRBV11-2 and TRBJ2-5; D gene unclear. V lost 1 base and J lost 4, with 10 bases in between. The CDR3 has 14 amino acids. CDR1 and CDR2 from the germline V gene are SGHAT and FQNNGV. CDR3 sequence (DNA): TGTGCCAGCAGCTTAGGGTCCGGGCGAGAGACCCAGTACTTC. This encodes CASSLGSGRETQYF.

This clonotype has more than one count but fewer than ten. The rearrangement uses TRBV4-1 and TRBJ2-7; D is possibly TRBD1 (5 bases). Germline CDR1 and CDR2: MGHRA and YSYEKL. This CDR3 contains 14 residues. V lost 0 bases and J 6 bases, leaving 12 bases between the germline ends. CDR3 protein: CASSQDSGLPEQYF. The CDR3 DNA reads TGCGCCAGCAGCCAAGATTCAGGGTTGCCCGAGCAGTACTTC.

The V call is TRBV20-1, the J call TRBJ1-5, with D unclear. The germline V gene encodes CDR1 DFQATT and CDR2 SNEGSKA (reference sequence). CDR3 size: 14 residues. Trimming removed 6 bases at V and 2 bases at J, with 14 bases between. Here the CDR3 DNA reads TGCAGTGCGCGCCCACCAGCGGGCAATCAGCCCCAGCATTTT. Translating it yields CSARPPAGNQPQHF.

This clonotype has a count of ten or more. V gene TRBV5-1 combines with J gene TRBJ2-7; 7 positions agree with TRBD2. The V gene end was trimmed by 0 bases and the J gene end by 11 bases; junction bases not matched to a gene: 17. The CDR3 runs to 16 residues. CDR1 and CDR2 from the germline V gene are SGHRS and YFSETQ. DNA for the CDR3: TGCGCCAGCAGCTTGGTCCCTAGCGGTCAGGGTCAGACGAAGTACTTC. Translation: CASSLVPSGQGQTKYF.

This clonotype was recorded many times. This rearrangement joins TRBV18 to TRBJ2-3; 10 bases are shared with TRBD1. The CDR3 is 15 amino acids. Germline CDR1 and CDR2: KGHSH and LQKENI. J was trimmed by 4 bases and V by 6 bases; bases with no gene match: 7. The CDR3 DNA is TGTGCCAGCTCCCCTAGGACAGGGGGGTCAGATACGCAGTATTTT. Its translation is CASSPRTGGSDTQYF.

V is TRBV28 and J is TRBJ2-1; D is perhaps TRBD1 or TRBD2 (5 bases each). Deletions cut 1 base from V and 3 bases from J, with 19 bases between. Per germline, CDR1 MDHEN and CDR2 SYDVKM. This CDR3 spans 18 amino acids. In DNA, the CDR3 is TGTGCCAGCAGTTTATATGGGGTGGGGGACCGACGCTACAATGAGCAGTTCTTC. As protein: CASSLYGVGDRRYNEQFF.

Ten or more counts support this clonotype. The V gene is TRBV29-1, the J gene TRBJ2-5; D possibly corresponds to TRBD2 (6 bases). Trimming took 7 bases from V and 2 from J, leaving 11 bases between them. Germline values: CDR1 SQVTM, CDR2 ANQGSEA. The CDR3 totals 12 residues. The CDR3 loop reads CSAGDWQETQYF. The CDR3 bases are TGCAGCGCCGGGGACTGGCAAGAGACCCAGTACTTC.

This clonotype has a count of ten or more. The J gene is TRBJ2-3, the V gene TRBV6-6; no clear D gene. The ends were cut back, 0 bases at V and 4 bases at J, with 8 bases in the middle. This CDR3 has 14 amino acids. Germline values: CDR1 MNHNY, CDR2 SVGAGI (reference sequence). Here the CDR3 reads CASSYSWVSDTQYF. The CDR3 bases are TGTGCCAGCAGTTACTCGTGGGTTTCAGATACGCAGTATTTT.

This clonotype was observed at least ten times. V is TRBV11-2 and J is TRBJ2-3; 8 bases map to TRBD2. J was trimmed by 5 bases and V by 5 bases; bases with no gene match: 18. This CDR3 region has 18 residues. Germline V CDR1 and CDR2: SGHAT, FQNNGV. CDR3 sequence reads: CASSIMRASGGFEDTQYF. In nucleotides, the CDR3 is TGTGCCAGCAGCATAATGCGGGCCAGCGGGGGCTTCGAAGATACGCAGTATTTT.

The V call is TRBV19, the J call TRBJ1-5; 10 nucleotides match TRBD1. CDR3 length equals 14 residues. Germline loops: CDR1 LNHDA, CDR2 SQIVND (reference sequence). The chain's CDR3 is CASLDRGYNQPQHF. The DNA of the CDR3 is TGTGCTTCTTTGGACAGGGGGTACAATCAGCCCCAGCATTTT.

This clonotype was picked up many times. V is TRBV20-1 and J is TRBJ2-7, with D tentatively TRBD1 (7 bases). Trimming left V 3 bases short and J 4 bases short, with 10 bases between. Germline V gene sequence: CDR1 DFQATT, CDR2 SNEGSKA (reference sequence). The CDR3 covers 12 residues. In DNA, the CDR3 is TGCAGTGCTAGCCCAGGGGGGTACGAGCAGTACTTC. Translation: CSASPGGYEQYF.

This clonotype was recorded a few times. The chain carries TRBV12-3 or TRBV12-4 and TRBJ2-7; D perhaps matches TRBD2 (5 bases). V lost 2 bases to trimming and J lost 9 bases, with 11 bases between them. The CDR3 is 12 amino acids. This CDR3 reads CASSLRGFGQYF. The CDR3 DNA is TGTGCCAGCAGTTTAAGAGGGTTCGGGCAGTACTTC.

At least ten counts were recorded for this clonotype. CDR3 sequence (DNA): TGCAGTGCCAGAATAGGGGGGAACACTGAAGCTTTCTTT. This translates into CSARIGGNTEAFF. V and J are TRBV20-1 and TRBJ1-1; possible D gene TRBD1, 6 bases. V was shortened by 6 bases and J by 1 base, with 12 bases between the two germline ends. The germline V gene has CDR1 DFQATT and CDR2 SNEGSKA (reference sequence). There are 13 residues in the CDR3.